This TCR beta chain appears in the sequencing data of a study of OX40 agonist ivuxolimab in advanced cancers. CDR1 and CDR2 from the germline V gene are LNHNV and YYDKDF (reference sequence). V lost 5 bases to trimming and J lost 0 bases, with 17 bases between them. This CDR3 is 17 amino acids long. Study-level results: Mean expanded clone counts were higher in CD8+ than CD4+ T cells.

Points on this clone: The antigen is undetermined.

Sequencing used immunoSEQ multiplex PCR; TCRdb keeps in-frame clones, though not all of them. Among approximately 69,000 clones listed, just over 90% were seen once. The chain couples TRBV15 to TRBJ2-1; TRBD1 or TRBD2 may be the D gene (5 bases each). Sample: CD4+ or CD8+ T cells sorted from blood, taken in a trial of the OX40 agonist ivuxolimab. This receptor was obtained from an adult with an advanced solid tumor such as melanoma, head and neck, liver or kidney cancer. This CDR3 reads CATSEGNRKISYNEQFF. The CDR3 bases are TGTGCCACCAGCGAGGGGAACCGGAAGATCTCCTACAATGAGCAGTTCTTC. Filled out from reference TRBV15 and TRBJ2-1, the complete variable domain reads DAMVIQNPRYQVTQFGKPVTLSCSQTLNHNVMYWYQQKSSQAPKLLFHYYDKDFNNEADTPDNFQSRRPNTSFCFLDIRSPGLGDTAMYLCATSEGNRKISYNEQFFGPGTRLTVL.